The 32 T cell receptor beta chains below were found in one sample sequenced in a study of T-cell memory formation after mild COVID-19 listed by TCRdb under 2021. Library creation used 5' RACE. Sequenced using an Illumina NovaSeq 6000. The public sequencing data were trimmed at Q25 with fastp and processed into clonotypes with MiXCR by TCRdb, which kept only in-frame beta chains. Merged by CDR3 protein, the rows form single entries marked with the most common genes and DNA. The table for this sample lists under 450,000 distinct CDR3 sequences; around 22% of them were counted only once. The ten largest clones represent approximately 14% of the sample. What was sequenced was PBMCs or a T cell subset sorted from them (not recorded which). All receptors derive from an adult woman who had mild COVID-19 (a few samples of this study predate the infection). The sample titles of this study are shuffled in the database, so cell type and time point are left out; the donor was told from shared clones.

The rearrangement uses TRBV24-1 and TRBJ2-1; no firm D call. The CDR3 is 16 amino acids. The germline gives CDR1 KGHDR, CDR2 SFDVKD. V lost 1 base to trimming and J lost 0 bases, with 9 bases between them. The CDR3 DNA reads TGTGCCACCAGTGATTTAAGCCCGAGCTCCTACAATGAGCAGTTCTTC. Its translation is CATSDLSPSSYNEQFF.

V usage is TRBV19 and J usage is TRBJ2-1; 7 bases are shared with TRBD2. Germline CDR1 is LNHDA and CDR2 is SQIVND (reference sequence). Germline trimming cut 5 bases from V and 3 bases from J; bases unmatched to any gene: 10. This CDR3 is built from 16 residues. CDR3 bases: TGTGCCAGTAGTCCTCCGGGGGGAAGAGTCTACAATGAGCAGTTCTTC. This sequence encodes CASSPPGGRVYNEQFF.

This clonotype was picked up a small number of times. The chain joins TRBV5-1 to TRBJ1-2; tentatively, D is TRBD1 (6 bases). V was clipped by 0 bases and J by 3 bases, with 12 bases between them. Germline V lookup: CDR1 SGHRS, CDR2 YFSETQ. The CDR3 is 15 residues long. CDR3 nucleotide sequence: TGCGCCAGCAGCTTGGATCCAGGGGTAGACTATGGCTACACCTTC. It specifies CASSLDPGVDYGYTF. Drawing the rest from reference TRBV5-1 and TRBJ1-2, the complete variable domain is KAGVTQTPRYLIKTRGQQVTLSCSPISGHRSVSWYQQTPGQGLQFLFEYFSETQRNKGNFPGRFSGRQFSNSRSEMNVSTLELGDSALYLCASSLDPGVDYGYTFGSGTRLTVV.

The rearrangement joins TRBV7-6 to TRBJ2-7, with D possibly matching TRBD2 (5 bases). The CDR3 is 15 residues long. Between the trimmed V and J ends, which lost 1 base and 4 bases, there was a span of 14 bases. Germline V gene lookup returns CDR1 SGHVS and CDR2 FNYEAQ. DNA of the CDR3: TGTGCCAGCAGCTTAGACGGGGAGCAACCTTACGAGCAGTACTTC. Translated: CASSLDGEQPYEQYF.

This clonotype was counted between two and nine times. The chain combines TRBV27 with TRBJ2-7; 8 bases match TRBD1. The CDR3 is 14 amino acids. The germline CDR1 and CDR2 sequences are MNHEY and SMNVEV (reference sequence). The V segment lost 3 bases and the J segment 4 bases; nucleotides outside the gene matches: 5. CDR3 coding DNA: TGTGCCAGCAGTTTCAGACAGGGGTGGTACGAGCAGTACTTC. It yields the protein CASSFRQGWYEQYF.

This clonotype was counted many times. The chain couples TRBV12-3 or TRBV12-4 to TRBJ2-2; 9 bases match TRBD1. The CDR3 is made up of 17 amino acids. The V gene end was trimmed by 3 bases and the J gene end by 4 bases; junction bases not matched to a gene: 9. Here the CDR3 DNA reads TGTGCCAGCAGTTTGCCCTCGGGACAGGGTGGCACCGGGGAGCTGTTTTTT. Translating it yields CASSLPSGQGGTGELFF.

This clonotype was counted only a few times. V usage is TRBV7-8 and J usage is TRBJ1-2; 10 bases match TRBD1. V lost 5 bases, J lost 6 bases, and 3 bases stayed unmatched. Germline values: CDR1 SGHVS, CDR2 FQNEAQ. The CDR3 loop spans 13 amino acids. The CDR3 sequence: CASSPGQGNGYTF. DNA of the CDR3: TGTGCCAGCAGCCCGGGACAGGGGAATGGCTACACCTTC.

This clonotype has a handful of counts. The CDR3 sequence: CASLQGYGVETQYF. The CDR3 DNA is TGTGCCAGTCTTCAGGGTTATGGGGTGGAGACCCAGTACTTC. The chain uses TRBV12-3 or TRBV12-4 and TRBJ2-5, with D perhaps TRBD1 (5 bases). Trimming shortened V by 9 bases and J by 5 bases, and 19 bases separated the two germline ends. The CDR3 is made up of 14 amino acids.

The chain recombines TRBV4-3 with TRBJ1-2; possibly TRBD1 for D (5 bases). Germline assignment: CDR1 LGHNA and CDR2 YSLEER. Between the trimmed V and J ends, which lost 7 bases and 8 bases, there was a span of 17 bases. CDR3 length: 13 amino acids. This CDR3 reads CASNAGGTAGYTF. CDR3 nucleotides: TGCGCCAGCAACGCGGGGGGGACGGCGGGCTACACCTTC.

The gene calls are TRBV2 and TRBJ1-1, with a weak D call TRBD1 (6 bases). With 8 bases removed from V and 3 bases from J, the gap between germline ends came to 16 bases. Germline values: CDR1 SNHLY, CDR2 FYNNEI. The CDR3 consists of 14 residues. The CDR3 nucleotides read TGTGCCAGCCGAGAGGGCAGGGGCCACACTGAAGCTTTCTTT. This gives the protein CASREGRGHTEAFF.

In this sample, this clonotype turned up a few times. The V gene is TRBV15, the J gene TRBJ2-1; a weak D match, TRBD1 (5 bases). Trimming removed 0 bases at V and 5 bases at J, with 11 bases between. The CDR3 length is 15 residues. Germline loops: CDR1 LNHNV, CDR2 YYDKDF (reference sequence). This CDR3 is CATSRERGLNNEQFF. The DNA for the CDR3 is TGTGCCACCAGCAGAGAAAGGGGTCTCAACAATGAGCAGTTCTTC.

This rearrangement joins TRBV5-4 to TRBJ2-2, with D possibly matching TRBD2 (7 bases). Trimming pared 3 bases from V and 3 bases from J, leaving 15 bases between. CDR1 is SGHNT, CDR2 YYREEE, per germline (reference sequence). This CDR3 comprises 16 residues. In nucleotides, the CDR3 is TGTGCCAGCAGCTACGAAGGGGGGGCCGACACCGGGGAGCTGTTTTTT. Translation: CASSYEGGADTGELFF.

V gene TRBV10-3 combines with J gene TRBJ2-7, with TRBD1 matching over 11 bases. This CDR3 comprises 15 residues. Trimming took 6 bases from V and 2 from J; bases not matched to a gene: 6. Germline assignment: CDR1 ENHRY and CDR2 SYGVKD. CDR3 sequence reads: CAIRFGTGGTYEQYF. CDR3 coding DNA: TGTGCCATCAGATTCGGGACAGGGGGTACCTACGAGCAGTACTTC.

This clonotype has just a few counts. The genes are TRBV4-3 and TRBJ2-2, with D perhaps matching TRBD1 (7 bases). The CDR3 length is 16 residues. V gave up 2 bases and J gave up 4 bases, with 14 bases separating them. Germline loops: CDR1 LGHNA, CDR2 YSLEER. CDR3 protein: CASSQQEGQSTGELFF. The CDR3 region has the DNA TGCGCCAGCAGCCAACAGGAGGGACAGAGCACCGGGGAGCTGTTTTTT.

The gene calls are TRBV2 and TRBJ2-1, with a tentative D call TRBD2 (6 bases). The V and J ends lost 3 bases and 5 bases respectively, with 14 bases between them. From germline, CDR1 is SNHLY and CDR2 FYNNEI. The CDR3 covers 15 residues. Here the CDR3 reads CASSDRLVGDNEQFF. The CDR3 DNA reads TGTGCCAGCAGTGACCGACTAGTAGGTGACAATGAGCAGTTCTTC.

This clonotype was seen more than once but under ten times. The chain links TRBV20-1 to TRBJ2-1; the D is unclear. This CDR3 is 12 amino acids long. Trimming shortened V by 6 bases and J by 2 bases, and 8 bases separated the two germline ends. In germline, CDR1 is DFQATT, CDR2 SNEGSKA (reference sequence). The CDR3 nucleotides read TGCAGTGCGACCGACCCCTACAATGAGCAGTTCTTC. This sequence encodes CSATDPYNEQFF.

CDR3 nucleotides: TGTGCCAGCAGCTTAGATCTAGGCAGGACGTACCAAGAGACCCAGTACTTC. This encodes CASSLDLGRTYQETQYF. The rearrangement joins TRBV11-2 to TRBJ2-5; D is unclear. The V gene lost 0 bases and the J gene lost 0 bases, with 14 bases spanning the gap. The CDR3 has 17 residues. Germline V gene sequence: CDR1 SGHAT, CDR2 FQNNGV.

This clonotype was recorded a few times. The chain couples TRBV5-1 to TRBJ1-5; a possible D gene is TRBD1 (5 bases). Germline values: CDR1 SGHRS, CDR2 YFSETQ. With 4 bases removed from V and 7 bases from J, the gap between germline ends came to 12 bases. The CDR3 spans 13 residues. The DNA for the CDR3 is TGCGCCAGCAGCCGGGACGCAGGCCAGCCCCAGCATTTT. The encoded protein is CASSRDAGQPQHF.

This chain links TRBV4-1 with TRBJ2-3; D is unresolved. Germline V gives CDR1 MGHRA, CDR2 YSYEKL. The V and J ends lost 0 bases and 3 bases respectively, with 10 bases between them. The CDR3 runs 15 residues. The chain's CDR3 is CASSQDGTGTDTQYF. CDR3 sequence (DNA): TGCGCCAGCAGCCAAGACGGAACCGGTACAGATACGCAGTATTTT.

The chain employs TRBV7-8 and TRBJ1-1; TRBD1 might be the D (6 bases). Trimming took 7 bases from V and 8 from J, leaving 20 bases between them. In germline, CDR1 is SGHVS, CDR2 FQNEAQ. There are 14 residues in the CDR3. CDR3 nucleotide sequence: TGTGCCAGCAACCGTTTAGGGGGGGACCCCGAAGCTTTCTTT. Its protein product is CASNRLGGDPEAFF.

This sequence joins TRBV12-3 or TRBV12-4 and TRBJ2-3; D not resolved. CDR3 size: 17 residues. Trimming pared 1 base from V and 0 bases from J, leaving 14 bases between. This CDR3 is CASSLGTPHSSTDTQYF. For the CDR3, the DNA is TGTGCCAGCAGTTTAGGTACACCTCACTCTAGCACAGATACGCAGTATTTT.

The J gene is TRBJ1-4, the V gene TRBV9; unclear D gene. Trimming stripped 0 bases from V and 5 bases from J, with 11 bases between. The CDR3 totals 15 residues. CDR1 is SGDLS, CDR2 YYNGEE, per germline. This chain's CDR3 is CASSVGGRPNEKLFF. CDR3 sequence (DNA): TGTGCCAGCAGCGTAGGCGGACGGCCCAATGAAAAACTGTTTTTT.

This clonotype was recorded at least ten times. The rearrangement links TRBV27 to TRBJ2-1, with 13 bases fitting TRBD2. This CDR3 region has 15 residues. The trim removed 4 bases at V and 8 bases at J, leaving 5 bases unmatched. CDR1 MNHEY and CDR2 SMNVEV come from the germline V gene (reference sequence). The CDR3 coding sequence is TGTGCCAGCAGTTCCGGGACTAGCGGGATCCATGAGCAGTTCTTC. Translated, it gives CASSSGTSGIHEQFF.

This clonotype came up a few times. This chain joins TRBV29-1 and TRBJ2-3; 12 nucleotides line up with TRBD2. From germline, CDR1 is SQVTM and CDR2 ANQGSEA. The CDR3 spans 15 residues. Trimming cost V 1 base and J 4 bases; bases outside gene matches: 3. CDR3 DNA sequence: TGCAGCGTTGAAGCACTAGCGGGGGGATCAGATACGCAGTATTTT. Translating it yields CSVEALAGGSDTQYF.

In its sample, this clonotype was seen a few times. The V gene is TRBV7-2, the J gene TRBJ2-7; D remains ambiguous. The CDR3 runs to 12 residues. The ends were cut back, 2 bases at V and 3 bases at J, with 5 bases in the middle. The germline V gene encodes CDR1 SGHTA and CDR2 FQGNSA. The CDR3 coding sequence is TGTGCCAGCAGCTTAAGTAACTACGAGCAGTACTTC. This translates into CASSLSNYEQYF.

The J gene is TRBJ1-4, the V gene TRBV18; TRBD1 matches at 7 bases. The CDR3 length is 15 residues. With V trimmed by 4 bases and J by 13 bases, 15 bases remained unmatched. Germline CDR1 and CDR2: KGHSH and LQKENI. CDR3 in DNA: TGTGCCAGCTCACGAACAGGGGTGAAGGTAACGGGACTGTTTTTT. Translated, it gives CASSRTGVKVTGLFF.

By its share, this clonotype is medium-sized. The V call is TRBV5-6, the J call TRBJ2-1, with 7 bases that match TRBD1. CDR1 is SGHDT, CDR2 YYEEEE, per germline. V trimming: 4 bases; J trimming: 0 bases; junction bases outside the gene matches: 4. The CDR3 covers 15 residues. The CDR3 nucleotides are TGTGCCAGCAGCCCAGGGGGAAGCTCCTACAATGAGCAGTTCTTC. Residues: CASSPGGSSYNEQFF.

This clonotype appeared a few times. The V call is TRBV15, the J call TRBJ2-1, with 11 bases identical to TRBD2. Germline V CDR1 and CDR2: LNHNV, YYDKDF (reference sequence). The junction had 4 bases not matched to a gene; V was cut back by 0 bases and J by 9 bases. The length of the CDR3 is 15 residues. The CDR3 DNA is TGTGCCACCAGCAGAGATGCGCTAGCGGGAGGTGAGCAGTTCTTC. Translation: CATSRDALAGGEQFF.

The chain couples TRBV4-1 to TRBJ2-2, with D possibly matching TRBD1 (6 bases). CDR1 MGHRA and CDR2 YSYEKL come from the germline V gene. CDR3 size: 16 residues. V gave up 0 bases and J gave up 1 base, with 9 bases separating them. The CDR3 DNA reads as TGCGCCAGCAGCCAAGATCAGGGGATGAACACCGGGGAGCTGTTTTTT. Its translation: CASSQDQGMNTGELFF.

This clonotype has a handful of counts. The chain employs TRBV11-2 and TRBJ2-3, with no clear D. This CDR3 region has 13 residues. Trimming cost V 6 bases and J 0 bases, with 7 bases left between them. Per germline, CDR1 SGHAT and CDR2 FQNNGV. The CDR3 nucleotides are TGTGCCAGCAGGCCGGCTAGCACAGATACGCAGTATTTT. Translating gives CASRPASTDTQYF.

The chain couples TRBV25-1 to TRBJ1-6, with 7 bases fitting TRBD1. Germline CDR1 is MGHDK and CDR2 is SYGVNS. The CDR3 sequence is 13 residues long. The CDR3 is CATAGGFNSPLHF. The CDR3 nucleotides are TGTGCAACGGCAGGGGGATTTAATTCACCCCTCCACTTT.

The chain combines TRBV29-1 with TRBJ1-2; 7 positions match TRBD1. Germline assignment: CDR1 SQVTM and CDR2 ANQGSEA. The CDR3 spans 12 residues. V gave up 5 bases and J gave up 3 bases; unmatched junction bases: 3. The CDR3 spells CSVRDSYYGYTF. The CDR3 coding sequence is TGCAGCGTTAGGGACAGCTACTATGGCTACACCTTC. Combining the CDR3 with reference TRBV29-1 and TRBJ1-2 gives the whole variable domain SAVISQKPSRDICQRGTSLTIQCQVDSQVTMMFWYRQQPGQSLTLIATANQGSEATYESGFVIDKFPISRPNLTFSTLTVSNMSPEDSSIYLCSVRDSYYGYTFGSGTRLTVV.